These T cell receptor beta chains were read from a single sample in a study of blood T cells in healthy people across ages. From the 5' RACE reads, TCRdb called clonotypes with MiXCR, one entry per CDR3 protein. The sample has 500,000 to 700,000 distinct CDR3 sequences; 25% to 30% are singletons. Sample: blood. These receptor sequences come from a woman at least 80 years old in good health. Both conserved end residues are part of each CDR3. The D gene is left open where the match is weak. Clone size, where shown, is once, few, many, or a class for clones that have expanded.

CDR3 protein | CDR3 DNA | V gene | D gene | clone size | J gene
CASSPSGDYGYTF | TGTGCCAGCAGTCCATCAGGGGACTATGGCTACACCTTC | TRBV4-2 | NA | many | TRBJ1-2
CASKQPGGAYNEQFF | TGTGCCAGCAAGCAGCCAGGGGGCGCTTACAATGAGCAGTTCTTC | TRBV2 | TRBD1 | NA | TRBJ2-1
CASSPFGPESNQPQHF | TGTGCCAGCTCACCATTTGGTCCGGAAAGCAATCAGCCCCAGCATTTT | TRBV18 | NA | NA | TRBJ1-5
CASSGDHGLAGGKIYEQYF | TGTGCCAGCAGTGGGGACCACGGACTAGCGGGAGGGAAGATCTACGAGCAGTACTTC | TRBV28 | TRBD2 | NA | TRBJ2-7
CAWSVPRTGVRYGYTF | TGTGCCTGGAGTGTCCCTCGGACAGGGGTTAGGTATGGCTACACCTTC | TRBV30 | TRBD1 | NA | TRBJ1-2
CASESTQGHTGELFF | TGCGCCAGCGAAAGCACCCAAGGGCACACCGGGGAGCTGTTTTTT | TRBV5-1 | NA | many | TRBJ2-2
CASRLGTSTDTQYF | TGCGCCAGCCGGCTAGGAACTAGCACAGATACGCAGTATTTT | TRBV5-1 | NA | NA | TRBJ2-3
CASSQELTGSYEQYF | TGTGCCAGCAGCCAAGAATTGACAGGCTCCTACGAGCAGTACTTC | TRBV3-1 | NA | NA | TRBJ2-7
CSARVLVRAEGEKLFF | TGCAGTGCTAGAGTGCTTGTCCGGGCGGAGGGGGAAAAACTGTTTTTT | TRBV20-1 | NA | NA | TRBJ1-4
CASSHERGINYGYTF | TGCGCCAGCAGCCACGAACGTGGGATTAACTATGGCTACACCTTC | TRBV4-3 | NA | many | TRBJ1-2
CASSAGSNEQFF | TGTGCCAGCAGCGCCGGGAGCAATGAGCAGTTCTTC | TRBV2 | NA | NA | TRBJ2-1
CASSYSGQGGYTF | TGTGCCAGCAGCTACTCGGGACAGGGTGGCTACACCTTC | TRBV7-3 | TRBD1 | many | TRBJ1-2
CASSALDRDSDRQYF | TGTGCCAGCAGCGCCCTAGACAGGGATTCGGATCGGCAGTACTTC | TRBV5-6 | TRBD1 | many | TRBJ2-7
CASSLSGGPAVETQYF | TGCGCCAGCAGCTTGAGCGGGGGGCCCGCCGTGGAGACCCAGTACTTC | TRBV5-1 | TRBD2 | many | TRBJ2-5
CASSQGGPGLNNEQYF | TGTGCCAGCAGCCAAGGAGGCCCAGGCCTGAACAATGAGCAGTACTTC | TRBV3-1 | NA | NA | TRBJ2-5
CASSVGGRVSTEAFF | TGTGCCAGCAGCGTAGGGGGCAGGGTGAGCACTGAAGCTTTCTTT | TRBV9 | NA | few | TRBJ1-1
CASSRGWGQGATNYGYTF | TGTGCCAGCAGTCGGGGATGGGGACAGGGCGCCACCAACTATGGCTACACCTTC | TRBV27 | TRBD1 | NA | TRBJ1-2
CASSLLAELSYNEQFF | TGTGCCAGCAGCCTCCTAGCGGAGTTGTCCTACAATGAGCAGTTCTTC | TRBV7-8 | TRBD2 | NA | TRBJ2-1
CASSQELAGFTDTQYF | TGTGCCAGCAGCCAAGAGCTAGCGGGGTTCACAGATACGCAGTATTTT | TRBV7-9 | TRBD2 | NA | TRBJ2-3
CASSLVSSGGNEQFF | TGCGCCAGCAGCTTGGTCTCTAGCGGGGGTAATGAGCAGTTCTTC | TRBV5-6 | TRBD2 | many | TRBJ2-1
CASSFGEFEAFF | TGCGCCAGCAGCTTCGGGGAGTTCGAAGCTTTCTTT | TRBV5-1 | NA | NA | TRBJ1-1
CTSSTGLAGVETQYF | TGTACCAGCTCAACGGGACTAGCGGGGGTGGAGACCCAGTACTTC | TRBV18 | TRBD2 | NA | TRBJ2-5
CASALGGNNYGYTF | TGTGCCAGCGCCCTAGGGGGTAACAACTATGGCTACACCTTC | TRBV2 | NA | NA | TRBJ1-2
CASSLIEGQEDGYTF | TGTGCCAGCAGTCTAATAGAAGGACAGGAAGATGGCTACACCTTC | TRBV12-3/TRBV12-4 | TRBD1 | NA | TRBJ1-2
CSGRQGTYGYTF | TGCAGCGGCCGACAGGGAACCTATGGCTACACCTTC | TRBV29-1 | TRBD1 | NA | TRBJ1-2
CASSGRGMNSPLHF | TGTGCCAGCAGTGGGAGGGGCATGAATTCACCCCTCCACTTT | TRBV25-1 | NA | NA | TRBJ1-6
CASSYSKEGSGTGGGYTF | TGTGCCAGCAGTTACTCGAAAGAAGGCTCCGGGACAGGCGGTGGCTACACCTTC | TRBV6-5 | TRBD1 | many | TRBJ1-2
CASSYTSGNTIYF | TGTGCCAGCAGTTACACGTCTGGAAACACCATATATTTT | TRBV6-5 | NA | few | TRBJ1-3
CASSLGRLAGGTDTQYF | TGTGCCAGCAGCTTAGGCAGGCTAGCGGGAGGCACAGATACGCAGTATTTT | TRBV7-8 | TRBD2 | NA | TRBJ2-3
CASSYSLEQYF | TGTGCCAGCAGTTACAGCCTCGAGCAGTACTTC | TRBV6-6 | NA | many | TRBJ2-7
CASSFFGTGGSYDEQFF | TGTGCCAGCAGCTTTTTCGGGACAGGGGGCTCCTACGATGAGCAGTTCTTC | TRBV11-2 | TRBD1 | NA | TRBJ2-1
CASKGLEGGSGYTF | TGCGCCAGCAAGGGCCTGGAGGGGGGATCGGGCTACACCTTC | TRBV5-1 | NA | NA | TRBJ1-2
CASRLGKDTEAFF | TGTGCCAGCAGGCTGGGGAAGGACACTGAAGCTTTCTTT | TRBV6-1 | NA | few | TRBJ1-1
CASSLKRQGLGPYNEQFF | TGTGCCAGCAGCTTAAAGCGGCAAGGACTAGGACCCTACAATGAGCAGTTCTTC | TRBV7-2 | TRBD2 | many | TRBJ2-1
CASSPGRSPLHF | TGTGCCAGCAGTCCCGGGCGGTCACCCCTCCACTTT | TRBV27 | NA | many | TRBJ1-6
CASSSRDTRFNEKLFF | TGTGCCAGCAGTTCTCGGGACACGAGATTTAATGAAAAACTGTTTTTT | TRBV28 | NA | many | TRBJ1-4
CASSPLGRGMRSEQFF | TGTGCCAGCAGTCCCCTCGGCAGGGGGATGAGGAGCGAGCAGTTCTTC | TRBV27 | TRBD1 | NA | TRBJ2-1
CASSLGYRSYEQYF | TGTGCCAGCAGCTTAGGTTACAGATCCTACGAGCAGTACTTC | TRBV7-8 | NA | many | TRBJ2-7
CASSLGLASGNEQYF | TGTGCCAGCAGCCTCGGACTAGCCTCTGGGAATGAGCAGTACTTC | TRBV6-6 | TRBD2 | few | TRBJ2-7
CASSLTRTVNTEAFF | TGTGCCAGCAGCTTAACCCGGACGGTGAACACTGAAGCTTTCTTT | TRBV11-2 | NA | NA | TRBJ1-1
CASSSSLNGQFF | TGCGCCAGCAGCTCCAGTTTAAATGGGCAGTTCTTC | TRBV5-1 | NA | few | TRBJ2-1
CSARDPQGTGPYEQYF | TGCAGTGCTAGAGACCCCCAAGGGACAGGACCCTACGAGCAGTACTTC | TRBV20-1 | TRBD1 | many | TRBJ2-7
CASSQMGFNTGELFF | TGTGCCAGCAGCCAAATGGGCTTTAACACCGGGGAGCTGTTTTTT | TRBV14 | NA | NA | TRBJ2-2
CASRGWSYNEQYF | TGTGCCAGCAGGGGGTGGTCTTACAATGAGCAGTACTTC | TRBV6-1 | NA | NA | TRBJ2-7
CATSETDRPSYEQYF | TGTGCCACCAGTGAAACTGACAGACCCTCCTACGAGCAGTACTTC | TRBV24-1 | NA | many | TRBJ2-7
CASSQDHRAGYTF | TGTGCCAGCAGCCAAGATCACAGGGCTGGCTACACCTTC | TRBV3-1 | NA | NA | TRBJ1-2
CASSSPGQGAYEQFF | TGCGCCAGCAGTTCGCCGGGACAGGGGGCCTACGAGCAGTTCTTC | TRBV6-2/TRBV6-3 | TRBD1 | NA | TRBJ2-1
CASSERGQHTEAFF | TGTGCCAGCAGTGAAAGGGGTCAGCACACTGAAGCTTTCTTT | TRBV2 | NA | NA | TRBJ1-1
CASSLYRRQETQYF | TGTGCCAGCAGTTTATATAGGCGGCAAGAGACCCAGTACTTC | TRBV28 | NA | NA | TRBJ2-5
CASSPGEGSNTEAFF | TGTGCCAGCAGCCCAGGGGAAGGGTCGAACACTGAAGCTTTCTTT | TRBV6-5 | NA | many | TRBJ1-1
CASSPRGEETQYF | TGTGCCAGCAGCCCCCGGGGGGAAGAGACCCAGTACTTC | TRBV3-1 | TRBD2 | many | TRBJ2-5
CASSSHNYGYTF | TGTGCCAGCAGTTCCCATAACTATGGCTACACCTTC | TRBV12-3/TRBV12-4 | NA | NA | TRBJ1-2
CATSRVPPGNYHEQYF | TGCGCCACCAGCAGAGTTCCCCCAGGGAATTACCACGAGCAGTACTTC | TRBV15 | NA | NA | TRBJ2-7
CASSQGERKAEAFF | TGTGCCAGCAGCCAAGGCGAGAGGAAGGCTGAAGCTTTCTTT | TRBV3-1 | NA | NA | TRBJ1-1